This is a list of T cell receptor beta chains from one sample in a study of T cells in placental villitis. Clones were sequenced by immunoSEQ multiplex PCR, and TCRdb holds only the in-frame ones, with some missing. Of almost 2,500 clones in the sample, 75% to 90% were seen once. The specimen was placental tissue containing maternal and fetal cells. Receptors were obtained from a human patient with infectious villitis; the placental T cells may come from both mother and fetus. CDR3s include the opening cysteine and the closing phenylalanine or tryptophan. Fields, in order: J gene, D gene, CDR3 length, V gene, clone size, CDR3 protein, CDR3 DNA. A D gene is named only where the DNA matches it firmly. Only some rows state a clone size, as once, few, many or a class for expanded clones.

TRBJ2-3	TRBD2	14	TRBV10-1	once	CASSASGGADTQYF	TGCGCCAGCAGTGCTAGCGGGGGGGCAGATACGCAGTATTTT
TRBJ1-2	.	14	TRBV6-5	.	CASSLVGRGYGYTF	TGTGCCAGCAGCCTTGTGGGCAGAGGCTATGGCTACACCTTC
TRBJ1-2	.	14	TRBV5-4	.	CASSPPPPSGGYTF	TGTGCCAGCAGCCCCCCTCCCCCTTCAGGGGGCTACACCTTC
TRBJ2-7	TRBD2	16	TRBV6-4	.	CASSAAPGLAGGEQYF	TGTGCCAGCAGTGCAGCACCGGGACTAGCGGGGGGCGAGCAGTACTTC
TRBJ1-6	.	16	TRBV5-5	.	CASSLSVAKKDSPLHF	TGTGCCAGCAGCTTGTCAGTGGCTAAGAAGGATTCACCCCTCCACTTT
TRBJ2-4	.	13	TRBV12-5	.	CASGFLAKNIQYF	TGTGCTAGTGGTTTTCTAGCCAAAAACATTCAGTACTTC
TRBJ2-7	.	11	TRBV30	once	CAWSVGYEQYF	TGTGCCTGGAGTGTGGGGTACGAGCAGTACTTC
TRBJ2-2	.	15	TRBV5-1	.	CASKPSGGHGGELFF	TGCGCCAGCAAACCCTCGGGGGGCCACGGCGGGGAGCTGTTTTTT
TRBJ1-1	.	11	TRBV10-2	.	CASRRDTEAFF	TGCGCCAGCAGACGGGACACTGAAGCTTTCTTT
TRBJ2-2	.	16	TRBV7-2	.	CASSLPTTSNTGELFF	TGTGCCAGCAGCTTGCCGACTACCTCGAACACCGGGGAGCTGTTTTTT
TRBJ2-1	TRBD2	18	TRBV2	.	CASSDLAGGLSSYNEQFF	TGTGCCAGCAGTGACCTTGCGGGGGGGCTGAGCTCCTACAATGAGCAGTTCTTC
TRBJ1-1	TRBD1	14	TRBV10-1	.	CASSEGQVNTEAFF	TGCGCCAGCAGTGAGGGACAGGTGAACACTGAAGCTTTCTTT
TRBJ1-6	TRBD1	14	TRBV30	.	CAWSDRGYNSPLHF	TGTGCCTGGAGTGACAGGGGGTATAATTCACCCCTCCACTTT
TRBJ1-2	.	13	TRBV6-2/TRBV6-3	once	CASSYSANYGYTF	TGTGCCAGCAGTTACTCGGCTAACTATGGCTACACCTTC
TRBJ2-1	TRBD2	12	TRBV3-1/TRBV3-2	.	CASSPIGTKQFF	TGTGCCAGCAGCCCAATAGGGACTAAGCAGTTCTTC
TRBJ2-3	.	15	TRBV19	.	CASSIWTRGTDTQYF	TGTGCCAGTAGTATCTGGACAAGGGGCACAGATACGCAGTATTTT
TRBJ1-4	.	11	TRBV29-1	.	CSVEVNEKLFF	TGCAGCGTTGAGGTTAATGAAAAACTGTTTTTT
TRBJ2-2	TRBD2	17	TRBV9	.	CASSVGTSGGATGELFF	TGTGCCAGCAGCGTAGGGACTAGCGGGGGGGCCACCGGGGAGCTGTTTTTT
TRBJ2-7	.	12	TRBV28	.	CASSEGEDEQYF	TGTGCCAGCAGCGAGGGGGAAGACGAGCAGTACTTC
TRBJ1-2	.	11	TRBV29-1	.	CSVEQNYGYTF	TGCAGCGTTGAACAGAACTATGGCTACACCTTC
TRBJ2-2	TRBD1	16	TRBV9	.	CASSPPDRPNTGELFF	TGTGCCAGCAGCCCCCCGGACAGGCCAAACACCGGGGAGCTGTTTTTT
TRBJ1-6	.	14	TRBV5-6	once	CASAPGLLGSPLHF	TGTGCCAGCGCACCCGGATTGCTTGGATCACCCCTCCACTTT
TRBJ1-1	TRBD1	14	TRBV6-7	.	CASSYWTGNTEAFF	TGTGCCAGCAGTTACTGGACAGGGAACACTGAAGCTTTCTTT